This T cell receptor beta chain was documented in a study of identical twins. General study findings and limits: Within monozygotic twins, out-of-frame TCR alpha sharing was underestimated by the models. Where out-of-frame alpha sequences were twin-shared, they showed excess low generation probability. In cord blood, abundant beta clonotypes had fewer insertions; memory showed no trend.

This clonotype was seen more than once but under ten times. Its antigen is currently unknown. The CDR3 runs 19 residues. Germline-derived CDR1 and CDR2 are SGHAT and FQNNGV. V was shortened by 2 bases and J by 1 base, with 23 bases between the two germline ends. Through template switching, a universal primer site was introduced, and the cDNA contained unique molecular identifiers. TCRdb fed the 5' RACE reads into MiXCR, producing one record per CDR3 protein. The data contain around 510,000 distinct CDR3 sequences, about 13% of them singletons. Another study also made use of these data, one on yellow fever vaccine responses in identical twins.

What was sequenced was CD4+ T cells sorted from blood. The TCR comes from a woman in her late teens or twenties in good health. The chain is built from TRBV11-2 and TRBJ1-1, with D possibly matching TRBD1 (6 bases). CDR3 bases: TGTGCCAGCAGCTTAACCCCCTCCGAGGGACATGGGAAGAACACTGAAGCTTTCTTT. Protein sequence: CASSLTPSEGHGKNTEAFF.